The next 13 T cell receptor beta chains were all read from a single sample in a study of T cells in pancreatic ductal adenocarcinoma. Repertoires were generated with immunoSEQ multiplex PCR, while TCRdb's copy carries only in-frame clones and drops some. The sample consists of 25,000 to 35,000 clones, approximately 92% of them appearing once. Surgery without prior neoadjuvant therapy was the treatment of the selected pancreatic ductal adenocarcinoma patients. The sample comprised PBMCs. The receptors derive from a human donor with pancreatic ductal adenocarcinoma.

CDR3 bases: TGTGCCAGTAGTATCAGGTCAGGGGAAGGTGGCCAGCCCCAGCATTTT. Translated, it gives CASSIRSGEGGQPQHF. V and J are TRBV19 and TRBJ1-5; a possible D gene is TRBD1 (6 bases). Between the trimmed V and J ends, which lost 3 bases and 7 bases, there was a span of 19 bases. Germline assignment: CDR1 LNHDA and CDR2 SQIVND (reference sequence). The CDR3 runs 16 residues.

The J gene is TRBJ2-7, the V gene TRBV4-2, with 9 positions matching TRBD2. Germline lookup yields CDR1 LGHNA and CDR2 YNFKEQ. This CDR3 region has 19 residues. J lost 2 bases, V lost 0 bases, and 14 bases had no gene match. CDR3 bases: TGTGCCAGCAGCCAAGATACTAGCGGGTACCAGTCACGTCCCTACGAGCAGTACTTC. It encodes CASSQDTSGYQSRPYEQYF.

The chain has TRBV29-1 and TRBJ2-7; TRBD2 matches 12 bases. This CDR3 is built from 13 residues. From germline, CDR1 is SQVTM and CDR2 ANQGSEA. Trimming took 6 bases from V and 2 from J; bases not matched to a gene: 2. The DNA of the CDR3 is TGCAGCGTGACTAGCGGGAGTCCCTACGAGCAGTACTTC. Amino acid sequence: CSVTSGSPYEQYF.

The chain joins TRBV5-1 to TRBJ2-2, with D uncertain. Per germline, CDR1 SGHRS and CDR2 YFSETQ. V lost 0 bases, J lost 0 bases, and 3 bases lay in between. The CDR3 consists of 14 residues. This CDR3 is CASSLAANTGELFF. The CDR3 DNA sequence: TGCGCCAGCAGCTTGGCTGCGAACACCGGGGAGCTGTTTTTT.

This clone was detected only once. V usage is TRBV11-1 and J usage is TRBJ2-5; 7 bases map to TRBD2. Germline trimming cut 1 base from V and 4 bases from J; bases unmatched to any gene: 9. This CDR3 is built from 16 residues. Germline CDR1 is SGHAT and CDR2 is FQDESV (reference sequence). The CDR3 is CASSLVGGSSIETQYF. CDR3 in DNA: TGTGCCAGCAGCTTAGTGGGCGGGAGTAGTATAGAGACCCAGTACTTC.

This clone appeared a single time. The rearrangement joins TRBV19 to TRBJ2-5, with D unclear. From germline, CDR1 is LNHDA and CDR2 SQIVND (reference sequence). V was shortened by 3 bases and J by 5 bases, with 10 bases between the two germline ends. The CDR3 has 13 residues. CDR3 sequence: CASSIHSQETQYF. The CDR3 DNA sequence: TGTGCCAGTAGTATTCACAGCCAGGAGACCCAGTACTTC.

The chain combines TRBV19 with TRBJ1-1; D may be TRBD1 (5 bases). CDR1 is LNHDA, CDR2 SQIVND, per germline (reference sequence). The CDR3 has 13 residues. With 1 base removed from V and 7 bases from J, the gap between germline ends came to 10 bases. CDR3 loop: CASSIAGRDEAFF. Written as DNA, the CDR3 is TGTGCCAGTAGTATAGCGGGGCGCGATGAAGCTTTCTTT. The whole variable domain, filled in from reference TRBV19 and TRBJ1-1, reads DGGITQSPKYLFRKEGQNVTLSCEQNLNHDAMYWYRQDPGQGLRLIYYSQIVNDFQKGDIAEGYSVSREKKESFPLTVTSAQKNPTAFYLCASSIAGRDEAFFGQGTRLTVV.

The chain links TRBV28 to TRBJ2-2, with 11 bases lining up with TRBD2. Germline loops: CDR1 MDHEN, CDR2 SYDVKM. With V trimmed by 4 bases and J by 4 bases, 17 bases remained unmatched. The CDR3 has 20 amino acids. The DNA for the CDR3 is TGTGCCAGCAGTTCGCCCCCACTACTAGCGGGAGTATGGGGCACCGGGGAGCTGTTTTTT. Its protein product is CASSSPPLLAGVWGTGELFF.

Regarding this clone: The junction departs from germline at one end; a sequencing error may be responsible. The chain employs TRBV5-1 and TRBJ2-3, with D tentatively TRBD2 (7 bases). The CDR3 consists of 17 residues. Germline lookup yields CDR1 SGHRS and CDR2 YFSETQ. CDR3 in amino acids: CASSLGHGGGGTDTQYF. CDR3 DNA sequence: TGCGCCAGCAGCTTGGGCCACGGCGGGGGCGGCACGGATACGCAGTATTTT.

CDR3 sequence: CASSPRQGGGEKLFF. Written as DNA, the CDR3 is TGTGCCAGCAGTCCCCGACAGGGCGGTGGCGAAAAACTGTTTTTT. V and J are TRBV28 and TRBJ1-4, with TRBD1 matching over 7 bases. CDR1 and CDR2 (germline): MDHEN, SYDVKM. The CDR3 contains 15 residues. The junction had 11 bases not matched to a gene; V was cut back by 5 bases and J by 8 bases. The whole variable domain, filled in from reference TRBV28 and TRBJ1-4, reads DVKVTQSSRYLVKRTGEKVFLECVQDMDHENMFWYRQDPGLGLRLIYFSYDVKMKEKGDIPEGYSVSREKKERFSLILESASTNQTSMYLCASSPRQGGGEKLFFGSGTQLSVL.

The chain has TRBV28 and TRBJ2-7, with D possibly being TRBD2 (6 bases). V was cut by 5 bases and J by 0 bases, with 17 bases left in between. Germline lookup yields CDR1 MDHEN and CDR2 SYDVKM. CDR3 size: 16 residues. CDR3 in amino acids: CASSRASGLLSYEQYF. In nucleotides, the CDR3 is TGTGCCAGCAGTCGAGCCTCGGGACTCCTCTCCTACGAGCAGTACTTC. Using reference TRBV28 and TRBJ2-7 for the parts outside the CDR3, the full variable domain is DVKVTQSSRYLVKRTGEKVFLECVQDMDHENMFWYRQDPGLGLRLIYFSYDVKMKEKGDIPEGYSVSREKKERFSLILESASTNQTSMYLCASSRASGLLSYEQYFGPGTRLTVT.

This clone was seen just once. The chain links TRBV5-6 to TRBJ1-4, with no clear D. The length of the CDR3 is 12 residues. CDR1 and CDR2 (germline): SGHDT, YYEEEE. Trimming took off 0 bases at V and 8 bases at J, with 5 bases between the two ends. The DNA of the CDR3 is TGTGCCAGCAGCTTGGACAGAGAAAAACTGTTTTTT. This encodes CASSLDREKLFF.

This clone was found once. This chain uses TRBV4-3 with TRBJ1-3; tentatively, D is TRBD1 (5 bases). V was shortened by 0 bases and J by 7 bases, with 16 bases between the two germline ends. The germline CDR1 and CDR2 sequences are LGHNA and YSLEER. The CDR3 runs 16 residues. CDR3 DNA sequence: TGCGCCAGCAGCCAAGATCGGTGGGGCCAAGGGAACACCATATATTTT. Its protein product is CASSQDRWGQGNTIYF.